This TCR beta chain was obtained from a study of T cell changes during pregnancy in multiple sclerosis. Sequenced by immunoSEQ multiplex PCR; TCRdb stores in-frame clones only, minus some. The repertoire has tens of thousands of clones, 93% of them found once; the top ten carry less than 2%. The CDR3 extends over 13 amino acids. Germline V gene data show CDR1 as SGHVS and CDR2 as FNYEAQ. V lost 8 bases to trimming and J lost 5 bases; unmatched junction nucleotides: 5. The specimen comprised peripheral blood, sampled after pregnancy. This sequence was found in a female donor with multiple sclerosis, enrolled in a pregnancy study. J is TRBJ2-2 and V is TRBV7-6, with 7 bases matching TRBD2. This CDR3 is CASGGRGTGELFF. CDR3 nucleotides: TGTGCCAGCGGCGGGAGAGGTACCGGGGAGCTGTTTTTT.